A single sample is the source of the 11 T cell receptor beta chains below, sequenced in a study of Graves' ophthalmopathy and Graves' hyperthyroidism. CDR3 regions of TCR beta were amplified from RNA transcripts. HTBI primers primed a first-round RT-PCR, and a second-round multiplex PCR followed. TCRdb reanalysed the multiplex PCR reads using MiXCR and keeps one entry per CDR3 protein. Of roughly 480,000 distinct CDR3 sequences listed, approximately 15% were seen once; the top ten hold about a tenth. The specimen was blood. The receptors here all came from a woman aged 25 to 39 with Graves' ophthalmopathy.

This clonotype came up many times. The chain uses TRBV5-5 and TRBJ2-7, with D perhaps matching TRBD1 or TRBD2 (5 bases each). There are 13 residues in the CDR3. V was pared by 1 base and J by 5 bases, with 10 bases between. The germline V gene has CDR1 SGHKS and CDR2 YYEKEE (reference sequence). CDR3 bases: TGTGCCAGCAGCTTGCCAGGGAGACACGAGCAGTACTTC. Its translation is CASSLPGRHEQYF.

This clonotype was found many times. This sequence joins TRBV6-2 or TRBV6-3 and TRBJ2-7; 10 bases are a match to TRBD1. The CDR3 has 17 residues. V dropped 6 bases and J dropped 2; count of bases not matched to a gene: 13. Germline V lookup: CDR1 MNHEY, CDR2 SVGEGT. The CDR3: CASRDAPGQGLTYEQYF. The CDR3 coding sequence is TGTGCCAGCAGAGATGCCCCGGGACAGGGGCTAACCTACGAGCAGTACTTC.

This clonotype appeared many times. The V call is TRBV15, the J call TRBJ2-5, with D tentatively TRBD2 (6 bases). CDR1 LNHNV and CDR2 YYDKDF come from the germline V gene (reference sequence). V was pared by 1 base and J by 5 bases, with 8 bases between. The CDR3 runs 13 residues. CDR3 in amino acids: CATSRAGVETQYF. CDR3 DNA: TGTGCCACCAGCAGAGCGGGGGTGGAGACCCAGTACTTC.

The chain links TRBV28 to TRBJ2-5, with 10 bases aligning to TRBD2. The junction had 17 bases not matched to a gene; V was cut back by 5 bases and J by 5 bases. The V gene's germline CDR1 is MDHEN and CDR2 SYDVKM. CDR3 length: 18 amino acids. The CDR3 DNA sequence: TGTGCCAGCAGTCACCACACAAGCGGGGGGGGCAGCGGGGAGACCCAGTACTTC. Amino acid sequence: CASSHHTSGGGSGETQYF.

V gene TRBV28 combines with J gene TRBJ2-7; 10 bases match TRBD1. The CDR3 loop spans 16 amino acids. After removal of 3 bases from V and 5 bases from J, the junction contained 10 bases not matched to a gene. CDR1 is MDHEN and CDR2 is SYDVKM in the germline V gene. CDR3 sequence (DNA): TGTGCCAGCAGTTTCCGAAGGACAGGGGGGAAGAACGAGCAGTACTTC. Protein: CASSFRRTGGKNEQYF.

This clonotype was counted at least ten times. This chain joins TRBV13 and TRBJ2-7; D is unresolved. This CDR3 has 13 amino acids. Germline CDR1 reads PRHDT; CDR2 reads FYEKMQ (reference sequence). Trimming pared 4 bases from V and 0 bases from J, leaving 7 bases between. CDR3 nucleotide sequence: TGTGCCAGCAGCTCGGTGGGCTCCTACGAGCAGTACTTC. It yields the protein CASSSVGSYEQYF. The full variable domain, completed using reference TRBV13 and TRBJ2-7, is AAGVIQSPRHLIKEKRETATLKCYPIPRHDTVYWYQQGPGQDPQFLISFYEKMQSDKGSIPDRFSAQQFSDYHSELNMSSLELGDSALYFCASSSVGSYEQYFGPGTRLTVT.

As concerns this clonotype: A much larger clone differs by one base, so this may be a read error. This chain connects TRBV5-1 to TRBJ1-2, with TRBD1 matching over 7 bases. The CDR3 sequence is 14 residues long. Germline assignment: CDR1 SGHRS and CDR2 YFSETQ. CDR3 sequence (DNA): TGCGCCGGCAGCTTCCGACAGGGAGGCTATGGCTACACCTTC. Translation: CAGSFRQGGYGYTF.

This clonotype was observed many times. V is TRBV28 and J is TRBJ2-4, with TRBD1 matching over 7 bases. V gave up 4 bases and J gave up 0 bases; unmatched junction bases: 6. The CDR3 is 16 amino acids. CDR1 MDHEN and CDR2 SYDVKM come from the germline V gene. DNA of the CDR3: TGTGCCAGCAGTTCAGGGACAGTTTTAGCCAAAAACATTCAGTACTTC. This sequence encodes CASSSGTVLAKNIQYF.

The table lists this clonotype with many counts. This chain links TRBV2 with TRBJ1-1, with TRBD1 as a possible D gene (6 bases). With 9 bases removed from V and 3 bases from J, the gap between germline ends came to 17 bases. The CDR3 loop spans 14 amino acids. Germline CDR1 SNHLY, CDR2 FYNNEI. CDR3 amino acids: CARAVPGQHTEAFF. The CDR3, as DNA: TGTGCCAGAGCAGTACCCGGACAGCACACTGAAGCTTTCTTT.

This clonotype has ten or more counts. The J gene is TRBJ1-2, the V gene TRBV28, with D perhaps TRBD1 (6 bases). CDR3 length equals 13 residues. Germline CDR1 and CDR2: MDHEN and SYDVKM. V was clipped by 10 bases and J by 2 bases, with 14 bases between them. In DNA, the CDR3 is TGTGCCACGGGTCAGGGGCTCAACTATGGCTACACCTTC. Its protein product is CATGQGLNYGYTF.

This clonotype occurred many times. The V and J genes are TRBV11-2 and TRBJ1-2, with 9 nucleotides matching TRBD1. Germline V gene sequence: CDR1 SGHAT, CDR2 FQNNGV. After removal of 5 bases from V and 3 bases from J, the junction contained 4 bases not matched to a gene. The CDR3 runs to 14 residues. As DNA, the CDR3 is TGTGCCAGCAGCCAACGGGACAGGGACTATGGCTACACCTTC. Translation: CASSQRDRDYGYTF.